These T cell receptor beta chains were read from a single sample in a study of T cells after somatic rescue of genetic block. The data were produced by immunoSEQ multiplex PCR, yet TCRdb's version contains in-frame clones alone and is incomplete. Of roughly 67,000 clones in the sample, 85% to 95% were seen once. Sequenced sample: peripheral blood mononuclear cells (PBMCs). These receptors were taken from a man aged 35-49 years. Both conserved end residues are part of each CDR3. The D gene is left open where the match is weak. A clone size is listed for some rows: how often the clone was seen (once, few, many), or a class if it is expanded.

V gene	D gene	clone size	J gene	CDR3 protein	CDR3 DNA
TRBV7-3	TRBD1	-	TRBJ2-5	CASSARDRGPETQYF	TGTGCCAGCAGCGCCAGGGACAGGGGGCCAGAGACCCAGTACTTC
TRBV20-1	-	once	TRBJ2-1	CSATNNEQFF	TGCAGTGCTACTAACAATGAGCAGTTCTTC
TRBV6-6	TRBD1	once	TRBJ1-5	CASRHGQGVQPQHF	TGTGCCAGCAGACACGGACAGGGCGTCCAGCCCCAGCATTTT
TRBV6-1	TRBD1	-	TRBJ1-2	CASSRDRGNYGYTF	TGTGCCAGCAGTCGGGACAGGGGTAACTATGGCTACACCTTC
TRBV28	TRBD1	-	TRBJ2-7	CASSTWDRSYEQYF	TGTGCCAGCAGTACCTGGGACAGATCCTACGAGCAGTACTTC
TRBV5-5	TRBD1	-	TRBJ2-7	CASSLTTGGRRFYEQYF	TGTGCCAGCAGTTTAACGACAGGGGGGCGCCGGTTCTACGAGCAGTACTTC
TRBV5-4	TRBD2	-	TRBJ2-2	CASSLESSGSTGELFF	TGTGCCAGCAGCTTGGAGTCCAGCGGGAGCACCGGGGAGCTGTTTTTT
TRBV11-3	TRBD2	few	TRBJ2-2	CASSVGLAGGTGELFF	TGTGCCAGCAGCGTGGGACTAGCGGGGGGCACCGGGGAGCTGTTTTTT
TRBV18	TRBD1	once	TRBJ2-5	CASSERQGAPTGPRQETQYF	TGTGCCAGCTCGGAGAGACAGGGGGCGCCAACAGGGCCGAGACAGGAGACCCAGTACTTC
TRBV6-1	-	-	TRBJ1-5	CASSETAFDQPQHF	TGTGCCAGCAGTGAAACAGCCTTCGATCAGCCCCAGCATTTT
TRBV27	TRBD1	-	TRBJ2-5	CASSAGQGDGETQYF	TGTGCCAGCAGTGCGGGACAGGGGGACGGTGAGACCCAGTACTTC
TRBV6-5	TRBD1	-	TRBJ1-1	CASSAGTGGAFF	TGTGCCAGCAGTGCCGGGACAGGGGGAGCTTTCTTT
TRBV15	-	-	TRBJ2-1	CATSRDRTIDEQFF	TGTGCCACCAGCAGAGATAGGACCATCGATGAGCAGTTCTTC
TRBV15	TRBD1	once	TRBJ1-5	CATSRGDRGIQPQHF	TGTGCCACCAGCAGAGGGGACAGGGGGATTCAGCCCCAGCATTTT
TRBV10-1	TRBD1	once	TRBJ1-1	CASSEEGGGDTEAFF	TGCGCCAGCAGTGAAGAAGGAGGGGGCGACACTGAAGCTTTCTTT
TRBV4-2	TRBD2	-	TRBJ2-1	CASSQDSGTSDIAEQFF	TGTGCCAGCAGCCAAGACAGTGGGACTAGCGACATTGCTGAGCAGTTCTTC
TRBV4-1	-	once	TRBJ2-7	CASSHGQSSYEQYF	TGCGCCAGCAGCCACGGACAAAGCTCCTACGAGCAGTACTTC
TRBV11-2	-	-	TRBJ1-5	CASSTLGGNQPQHF	TGTGCCAGCAGCACTCTAGGAGGGAATCAGCCCCAGCATTTT
TRBV4-2	-	few	TRBJ1-1	CASSHFGQLNTEAFF	TGTGCCAGCAGCCACTTCGGGCAGCTGAACACTGAAGCTTTCTTT
TRBV5-4	TRBD1	-	TRBJ1-4	CASRVQGAGNEKLFF	TGTGCCAGCAGGGTACAGGGGGCAGGTAATGAAAAACTGTTTTTT
TRBV28	-	-	TRBJ2-3	CATRSSGTDTQYF	TGTGCCACCCGGTCCAGCGGCACAGATACGCAGTATTTT
TRBV14	TRBD2	-	TRBJ2-1	CASSWTSGTAPCSYNEQFF	TGTGCCAGCAGCTGGACTAGCGGGACGGCTCCTTGCTCCTACAATGAGCAGTTCTTC
TRBV7-2	TRBD1	-	TRBJ2-7	CASSLGTGSYEQYF	TGTGCCAGCAGCTTAGGGACAGGTTCCTACGAGCAGTACTTC
TRBV18	TRBD2	-	TRBJ2-2	CASSPPILAGQGTGELFF	TGTGCCAGCTCACCACCGATCCTAGCGGGGCAGGGCACCGGGGAGCTGTTTTTT
TRBV4-1	-	-	TRBJ2-5	CASSQGAREGTQYF	TGCGCCAGCAGCCAAGGGGCACGCGAGGGGACCCAGTACTTC
TRBV27	TRBD1	-	TRBJ1-5	CASSQGGSLGQPQHF	TGTGCCAGCAGTCAGGGGGGGTCGTTAGGTCAGCCCCAGCATTTT
TRBV30	TRBD2	-	TRBJ2-3	CAWSRGLAGWGTQYF	TGTGCCTGGAGTAGAGGACTAGCGGGGTGGGGTACGCAGTATTTT
TRBV5-4	TRBD1	-	TRBJ1-2	CASSRDSTYGYTF	TGTGCCAGCAGCCGGGACAGCACCTATGGCTACACCTTC
TRBV13	TRBD2	-	TRBJ2-7	CASSLAAQTDYNLAGGISQYF	TGTGCCAGCAGCTTAGCCGCCCAGACCGATTATAATTTAGCGGGAGGGATCTCACAGTACTTC
TRBV28	-	-	TRBJ2-1	CASSFLTRGSYNEQFF	TGTGCCAGCAGTTTCCTCACTAGGGGCTCCTACAATGAGCAGTTCTTC
TRBV19	TRBD2	-	TRBJ2-1	CATKGGLAAHEQFF	TGTGCCACAAAAGGGGGACTAGCGGCCCATGAGCAGTTCTTC
TRBV2	-	-	TRBJ1-6	CAGSRAASPLHF	TGTGCCGGAAGCAGGGCCGCCTCACCCCTCCACTTT
TRBV4-1	TRBD2	-	TRBJ2-3	CASSQVGLAEDTQYF	TGCGCCAGCAGCCAAGTAGGACTAGCGGAAGATACGCAGTATTTT
TRBV19	TRBD1	-	TRBJ2-3	CASSIQLTGKQYF	TGTGCCAGTAGTATACAGCTGACAGGGAAGCAGTATTTT
TRBV7-9	TRBD2	-	TRBJ2-7	CASSLASGGTNSYEQYF	TGTGCCAGCAGCTTAGCGAGCGGGGGAACGAACTCCTACGAGCAGTACTTC
TRBV13	-	-	TRBJ1-2	CASSLARGRSYTF	TGTGCCAGCAGCTTAGCCCGCGGGAGGAGCTACACCTTC
TRBV28	TRBD1	-	TRBJ2-7	CASTTGVSVTEQYF	TGTGCCAGCACGACAGGGGTCTCTGTTACCGAGCAGTACTTC
TRBV6-5	-	few	TRBJ1-5	CASSYAPNQPQHF	TGTGCCAGCAGTTACGCCCCAAATCAGCCCCAGCATTTT
TRBV18	-	once	TRBJ1-1	CASSPEAGENTEAFF	TGTGCCAGCTCACCGGAAGCAGGGGAAAACACTGAAGCTTTCTTT
TRBV19	-	-	TRBJ2-4	CASSIGPEGVVQYF	TGTGCCAGTAGTATAGGCCCGGAGGGTGTAGTTCAGTACTTC
TRBV10-3	-	-	TRBJ1-5	CAISPGPLGHQPQHF	TGTGCCATCAGCCCGGGACCCCTCGGGCATCAGCCCCAGCATTTT
TRBV2	TRBD1	-	TRBJ1-4	CASSRDRGFNEKLFF	TGTGCCAGCAGTCGGGACAGGGGGTTCAATGAAAAACTGTTTTTT
TRBV13	-	-	TRBJ2-2	CASSPRIRTGTGTGELFF	TGTGCCAGCAGCCCCCGCATCCGGACGGGAACGGGCACCGGGGAGCTGTTTTTT
TRBV28	-	-	TRBJ2-7	CASRTGTYEQYF	TGTGCCAGCAGGACAGGAACCTACGAGCAGTACTTC
TRBV19	TRBD1	-	TRBJ2-3	CASSSTGTSTDTQYF	TGTGCCAGTAGTTCGACAGGGACGAGCACAGATACGCAGTATTTT
TRBV7-6	TRBD2	-	TRBJ2-1	CASSLTSGRGDEQFF	TGTGCCAGCAGCTTGACTAGCGGGAGGGGTGATGAGCAGTTCTTC
TRBV6-5	-	few	TRBJ1-5	CASRRYSNQPQHF	TGTGCCAGCCGGAGGTATAGCAATCAGCCCCAGCATTTT
TRBV2	-	-	TRBJ1-4	CASTDEWGRGEKLFF	TGTGCCAGCACCGATGAGTGGGGGCGCGGGGAAAAACTGTTTTTT
TRBV28	-	-	TRBJ2-7	CASSFRGLGEQYF	TGTGCCAGCAGTTTCCGGGGATTAGGCGAGCAGTACTTC
TRBV15	-	few	TRBJ2-3	CATSRVLDTQYF	TGTGCCACCAGCAGAGTCCTGGATACGCAGTATTTT
TRBV6-1	-	-	TRBJ1-5	CASSDTRGQPQHF	TGTGCCAGCAGTGACACTCGCGGTCAGCCCCAGCATTTT
TRBV27	TRBD1	-	TRBJ1-1	CASSLSSWQGAKTEAFF	TGTGCCAGCAGTTTATCGAGCTGGCAGGGGGCGAAGACTGAAGCTTTCTTT
TRBV7-3	-	once	TRBJ2-6	CASSPSGANVLTF	TGTGCCAGCAGCCCGTCCGGGGCCAACGTCCTGACTTTC
TRBV15	TRBD1	-	TRBJ2-2	CATSRDLGQVPNTGELFF	TGTGCCACCAGCAGAGACCTCGGACAGGTTCCAAACACCGGGGAGCTGTTTTTT
TRBV5-1	TRBD1	-	TRBJ2-2	CASSPRTGYTGELFF	TGCGCCAGCAGCCCGCGGACAGGCTACACCGGGGAGCTGTTTTTT
TRBV7-6	-	-	TRBJ1-3	CASSLSGVGSGNTIYF	TGTGCCAGCAGCTTATCGGGGGTCGGCTCTGGAAACACCATATATTTT
TRBV9	-	-	TRBJ2-1	CASSTPGRDEQFF	TGTGCCAGCAGCACCCCAGGGCGGGATGAGCAGTTCTTC